This is a list of T cell receptor beta chains from one sample in a study of T cells after yellow fever vaccination. TCRdb ran MiXCR on the 5' RACE reads and lists one entry per CDR3 protein. The profile shows 450,000 to 650,000 distinct CDR3 sequences, approximately 13% of them singletons. The sequenced sample was PBMCs, obtained on the day of the yellow fever booster vaccination. These receptor sequences come from a man in his thirties or forties who received the YFV17D yellow fever vaccine. CDR3s include the opening cysteine and the closing phenylalanine or tryptophan. Fields, in order: D gene, V gene, J gene, clone size, CDR3 protein, CDR3 DNA. A D gene is named only where the DNA matches it firmly. Clone sizes are given selectively: once, few, many, or a class where the clone is expanded.

>-|TRBV12-3/TRBV12-4|TRBJ2-2|-
CASQLPGRTGELFF
TGTGCCAGCCAACTCCCGGGCAGGACCGGGGAGCTGTTTTTT
>TRBD2|TRBV5-4|TRBJ2-7|-
CASSFDPGGAGGLQYF
TGTGCCAGCAGCTTCGACCCCGGCGGGGCGGGAGGTCTACAATACTTC
>-|TRBV3-1|TRBJ2-3|few
CASSQGGLSTDTQYF
TGTGCCAGCAGCCAAGGTGGTCTTAGCACAGATACGCAGTATTTT
>TRBD2|TRBV7-7|TRBJ2-5|few
CASSLGEGGRETQYF
TGTGCTAGCAGCCTGGGCGAAGGCGGGAGGGAGACCCAGTACTTC
>TRBD2|TRBV29-1|TRBJ2-1|few
CSVALAILNEQFF
TGCAGCGTAGCACTAGCGATACTCAATGAGCAGTTCTTC
>-|TRBV7-9|TRBJ2-5|-
CASSLAMRETQYF
TGTGCCAGCAGCTTAGCTATGCGAGAGACCCAGTACTTC
>-|TRBV20-1|TRBJ1-2|few
CSARVRTANYGYTF
TGCAGTGCTAGAGTTCGGACAGCTAACTATGGCTACACCTTC
>-|TRBV20-1|TRBJ2-5|many
CSARDATVQETQYF
TGCAGTGCTAGAGATGCGACAGTCCAAGAGACCCAGTACTTC
>-|TRBV7-9|TRBJ2-7|-
CASSLAGSNEQYF
TGTGCCAGCAGCTTAGCGGGGTCCAACGAGCAGTACTTC
>-|TRBV5-6|TRBJ2-5|few
CASSLSFGEQETQYF
TGTGCCAGCAGCTTGAGTTTTGGGGAGCAAGAGACCCAGTACTTC
>-|TRBV11-2|TRBJ2-3|-
CASSHQIGGMVRMDTQYF
TGTGCCAGCAGCCATCAGATCGGCGGGATGGTGAGGATGGATACGCAGTATTTT
>-|TRBV12-3/TRBV12-4|TRBJ2-5|-
CASSFNRNQEAQYF
TGTGCCAGCAGTTTCAACAGGAACCAAGAGGCCCAGTACTTC
>-|TRBV27|TRBJ2-3|-
CASSRAPTDTQYF
TGTGCCAGCAGTCGTGCACCCACAGATACGCAGTATTTT
>-|TRBV12-3/TRBV12-4|TRBJ1-3|few
CASSLGGLNGNTIYF
TGTGCCAGCAGTTTAGGTGGCCTAAATGGAAACACCATATATTTT
>-|TRBV6-5|TRBJ2-6|-
CASSYPEIRRPGANVLTF
TGTGCCAGCAGTTACCCGGAAATACGGCGACCTGGGGCCAACGTCCTGACTTTC
>-|TRBV7-9|TRBJ2-7|few
CASSLDSAAPEEQYF
TGTGCCAGCAGCTTAGATAGCGCCGCCCCCGAAGAGCAGTACTTC
>TRBD2|TRBV10-1|TRBJ2-5|-
CASRPSGMVKETQYF
TGCGCCAGCAGGCCTAGCGGGATGGTAAAGGAGACCCAGTACTTC
>TRBD1|TRBV29-1|TRBJ2-1|few
CSGQGDSVSYNEQFF
TGCAGCGGCCAAGGGGACAGCGTCTCCTACAATGAGCAGTTCTTC
>-|TRBV6-5|TRBJ2-7|-
CASSYPERQSYEQYF
TGTGCCAGCAGTTACCCGGAGAGACAGTCCTACGAGCAGTACTTC
>TRBD2|TRBV5-1|TRBJ2-1|-
CASNTDWTSGSSYNEQFF
TGCGCCAGCAACACGGACTGGACTAGCGGGAGCTCCTACAATGAGCAGTTCTTC
>-|TRBV7-3|TRBJ2-1|few
CASSLTLGDEQFF
TGTGCCAGCAGCTTAACGCTCGGGGATGAGCAGTTCTTC
>-|TRBV3-1|TRBJ1-5|-
CASSQDHSNQPQHF
TGTGCCAGCAGCCAAGATCATAGCAATCAGCCCCAGCATTTT
>-|TRBV10-3|TRBJ1-1|-
CATSDRRSEAFF
TGTGCCACCTCGGACAGACGGTCTGAAGCTTTCTTT
>TRBD1|TRBV5-6|TRBJ2-1|few
CASSLAQGEPRNEQFF
TGTGCCAGCAGCTTGGCCCAGGGGGAACCGAGAAATGAGCAGTTCTTC
>-|TRBV18|TRBJ1-6|few
CASTEGEDSPLHF
TGTGCCAGCACAGAGGGGGAGGATTCACCCCTCCACTTT
>-|TRBV10-1|TRBJ2-3|-
CASSARAVTDMQYF
TGCGCCAGCAGCGCCCGGGCCGTCACAGATATGCAGTATTTT
>-|TRBV28|TRBJ1-4|few
CASSSPGGGEKLFF
TGTGCCAGCAGTTCACCGGGGGGGGGAGAAAAACTGTTTTTT
>-|TRBV7-8|TRBJ2-2|few
CASSLFTGVTTGELFF
TGTGCCAGCAGCTTATTTACGGGAGTCACCACCGGGGAGCTGTTTTTT
>TRBD1|TRBV7-2|TRBJ1-2|-
CASSLKDRAGYGYTF
TGTGCCAGCAGCTTAAAGGACAGGGCTGGCTATGGCTACACCTTC
>-|TRBV19|TRBJ1-1|-
CASRRSGVNTEAFF
TGTGCCAGTAGGCGATCTGGGGTGAACACTGAAGCTTTCTTT
>TRBD1|TRBV27|TRBJ2-3|-
CASRTGVGVADTQYF
TGTGCCAGCAGGACAGGGGTCGGGGTCGCAGATACGCAGTATTTT
>-|TRBV29-1|TRBJ1-1|-
CSVGGTMNTEAFF
TGCAGCGTGGGGGGGACAATGAACACTGAAGCTTTCTTT
>TRBD1|TRBV5-1|TRBJ1-1|few
CASRGGQGIHTEAFF
TGCGCCAGCAGGGGGGGACAGGGGATTCACACTGAAGCTTTCTTT
>-|TRBV20-1|TRBJ2-6|few
CSARARVNGANVLTF
TGCAGTGCTAGAGCCAGGGTGAACGGGGCCAACGTCCTGACTTTC
>-|TRBV20-1|TRBJ2-3|few
CSASPKVGDTQYF
TGCAGTGCTAGTCCTAAGGTCGGAGATACGCAGTATTTT
>-|TRBV20-1|TRBJ2-4|few
CSAPPYPAQVAKNIQYF
TGCAGTGCTCCACCCTATCCCGCGCAAGTAGCCAAAAACATTCAGTACTTC
>TRBD2|TRBV5-1|TRBJ2-1|-
CASSWGLAGHNEQFF
TGCGCCAGCAGTTGGGGACTAGCGGGACACAATGAGCAGTTCTTC
>TRBD2|TRBV7-8|TRBJ2-5|-
CASSVGLAGVGFGETQYF
TGTGCCAGCAGCGTCGGACTAGCGGGAGTTGGCTTTGGGGAGACCCAGTACTTC
>-|TRBV20-1|TRBJ2-1|-
CSAPGRGGNEQFF
TGCAGTGCTCCTGGACGGGGCGGGAATGAGCAGTTCTTC
>TRBD1|TRBV7-3|TRBJ2-3|many
CASSSGQGPDTQYF
TGTGCCAGCAGCTCGGGACAGGGCCCAGATACGCAGTATTTT
>-|TRBV7-2|TRBJ2-7|few
CASSVTGTTSYEQYF
TGTGCCAGCAGCGTAACCGGGACAACCTCCTACGAGCAGTACTTC
>-|TRBV21-1|TRBJ2-2|-
CASSPRRQRRSNTGELFF
TGTGCCAGCAGCCCCCGTAGACAGCGACGATCGAACACCGGGGAGCTGTTTTTT
>-|TRBV28|TRBJ2-7|few
CASSYQNYEQYF
TGTGCCAGCAGTTATCAGAACTACGAGCAGTACTTC
>-|TRBV18|TRBJ1-1|-
CASSPPNRMNTEAFF
TGTGCCAGCTCACCACCTAACAGAATGAACACTGAAGCTTTCTTT
>-|TRBV28|TRBJ1-2|few
CASSLEGASRGYTF
TGTGCCAGCAGTTTAGAAGGGGCGTCTCGAGGCTACACCTTC
>-|TRBV6-1|TRBJ2-3|few
CASSGPHSTDTQYF
TGTGCCAGCAGCGGGCCCCATAGCACAGATACGCAGTATTTT
>-|TRBV4-3|TRBJ2-5|-
CASSQDSGSGQETQYF
TGCGCCAGCAGCCAAGATAGCGGTAGCGGCCAAGAGACCCAGTACTTC
>TRBD1|TRBV7-9|TRBJ2-3|few
CASSPGQGEDTQYF
TGTGCCAGCAGCCCCGGACAGGGCGAAGATACGCAGTATTTT
>TRBD1|TRBV20-1|TRBJ2-1|few
CSAPNAGQGNNEQFF
TGCAGTGCCCCTAATGCGGGACAGGGCAACAATGAGCAGTTCTTC
>-|TRBV7-9|TRBJ2-7|-
CASSLNGVAGYEQYF
TGTGCCAGCAGCTTAAATGGCGTGGCAGGCTACGAGCAGTACTTC
>-|TRBV20-1|TRBJ2-5|-
CSAEPLGLTEETQYF
TGCAGTGCAGAGCCACTCGGACTAACGGAAGAGACCCAGTACTTC
>-|TRBV12-3/TRBV12-4|TRBJ2-5|few
CASSFRRETQYF
TGTGCCAGCAGTTTCAGGCGGGAGACCCAGTACTTC
>-|TRBV20-1|TRBJ2-1|few
CSGGTGSYNEQFF
TGCAGTGGCGGGACTGGCTCCTACAATGAGCAGTTCTTC